This TCR beta chain was recovered during a study of graft-versus-host responses after intestinal transplantation. Study information: Induction using anti-thymocyte globulin, followed by tacrolimus and steroids for roughly 3 years, was given to all recipients. General study points: HvG clone declines early post-transplant were associated with peak circulating GvH levels.

Method: immunoSEQ multiplex PCR; TCRdb's copy keeps in-frame clones and lacks some. Of approximately 970 clones listed, less than 65% are singletons. The CDR3 has 14 amino acids. V gave up 1 base and J gave up 12 bases, with 18 bases separating them. The V gene's germline CDR1 is SGHTA and CDR2 FQGTGA. Responders labeled with CFSE (about 200,000) were plated with about 200,000 irradiated, violet-dye-labeled stimulators. This chain links TRBV7-3 with TRBJ1-2; D is undetermined. This sequence was found in a human patient who was an organ donor for intestinal transplantation. The material was alloreactive CD8+ T cells from a mixed lymphocyte reaction culture, obtained before transplantation. Documented subset: CFSE-low proliferating T cells sorted from roughly six-day pre-transplant mixed lymphocyte reaction (GvH or HvG direction). The CDR3 bases are TGTGCCAGCAGCTTAAGCGCGACCGGGCCGGTCCACACCTTC. It translates to CASSLSATGPVHTF.